What follows are 4 T cell receptor beta chains derived from one specimen sequenced in a study of blood T cell repertoires in COVID-19. Clones were read by immunoSEQ multiplex PCR, and TCRdb kept only the in-frame ones, dropping some. The table shows 95,000 to 100,000 clones, with about 84% occurring only once. The material sequenced was peripheral blood. The receptors were gathered from an elderly woman with acute or convalescent COVID-19.

In DNA, the CDR3 is TGTGCCAGCAGCCAAGACGTGGACAGGCCTAATTCACCCCTCCACTTT. Encoded protein: CASSQDVDRPNSPLHF. This sequence joins TRBV3-1 (or the pseudogene TRBV3-2) and TRBJ1-6; 7 positions match TRBD1. J lost 6 bases, V lost 0 bases, and 5 bases had no gene match. Germline lookup yields CDR1 LGHDT and CDR2 YNNKEL (reference sequence). The CDR3 runs to 16 residues.

The J gene is TRBJ2-5, the V gene TRBV5-1; D is undetermined. This CDR3 comprises 15 residues. The V end lost 0 bases, the J end lost 0 bases, and 9 bases lay between the germline ends. Germline V gives CDR1 SGHRS, CDR2 YFSETQ. As DNA, the CDR3 is TGCGCCAGCAGCTTGGTCAGCCAGGACCAAGAGACCCAGTACTTC. It translates to CASSLVSQDQETQYF.

This clone was seen a few times. V is TRBV4-3 and J is TRBJ2-3; possibly TRBD1 for D (6 bases). V was cut by 2 bases and J by 6 bases, with 12 bases left in between. The CDR3 runs 14 residues. Germline V gene data show CDR1 as LGHNA and CDR2 as YSLEER. DNA of the CDR3: TGCGCCAGCAGCCAACAGGGCCAGGGGGATACGCAGTATTTT. Translated, it gives CASSQQGQGDTQYF.

This clone has just a few counts. This chain links TRBV7-8 with TRBJ1-6; D possibly corresponds to TRBD1 (6 bases). CDR3 length equals 16 residues. Trimming shortened V by 0 bases and J by 8 bases, and 14 bases separated the two germline ends. Germline V lookup: CDR1 SGHVS, CDR2 FQNEAQ. The CDR3 loop is CASSLAGGPGDSPLHF. The CDR3, as DNA: TGTGCCAGCAGCTTAGCCGGGGGGCCGGGAGATTCACCCCTCCACTTT.